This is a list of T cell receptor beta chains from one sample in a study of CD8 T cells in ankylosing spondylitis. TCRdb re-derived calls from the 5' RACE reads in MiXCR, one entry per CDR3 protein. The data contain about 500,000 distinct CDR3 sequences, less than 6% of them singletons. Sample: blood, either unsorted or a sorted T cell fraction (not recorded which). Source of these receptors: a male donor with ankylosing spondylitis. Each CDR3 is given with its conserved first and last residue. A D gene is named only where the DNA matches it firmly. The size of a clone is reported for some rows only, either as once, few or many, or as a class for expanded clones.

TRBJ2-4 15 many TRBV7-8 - TGTGCCAGCAGCTTAGTCCCGGGGCGGAAAAACATTCAGTACTTC CASSLVPGRKNIQYF
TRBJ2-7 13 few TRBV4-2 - TGTGCCAGCAGCCGGGACACCACCTACGAGCAGTACTTC CASSRDTTYEQYF
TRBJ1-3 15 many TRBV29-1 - TGCAGCGTTGTCACCCATACAGGCTCTGGAAACACCATATATTTT CSVVTHTGSGNTIYF
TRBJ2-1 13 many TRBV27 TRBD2 TGTGCCAGCAGTTTAAAGCTAGCGGGAAAGCAGTTCTTC CASSLKLAGKQFF
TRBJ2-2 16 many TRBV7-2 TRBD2 TGTGCCAGCAGCTTAGTGGGGACTACCCAAGGCGGGGAGCTGTTTTTT CASSLVGTTQGGELFF
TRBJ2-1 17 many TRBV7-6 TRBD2 TGTGCCAGCAGCTCTCGGACTAGCGGGAGGTCCGGGTATGAGCAGTTCTTC CASSSRTSGRSGYEQFF
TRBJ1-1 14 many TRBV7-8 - TGTGCCAGCAGCTTAGCTTCGAGATACACTGAAGCTTTCTTT CASSLASRYTEAFF
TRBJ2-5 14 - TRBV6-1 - TGTGCCAGCACCTCCCTCGGGAGCTTTGAGACCCAGTACTTC CASTSLGSFETQYF
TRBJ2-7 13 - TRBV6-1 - TGTGCCAGCAGTGAACGGTTGCCCTACGAGCAGTACTTC CASSERLPYEQYF
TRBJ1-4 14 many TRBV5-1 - TGCGCCAGCAGCGCGAGGACTCTGAATGAAAAACTGTTTTTT CASSARTLNEKLFF
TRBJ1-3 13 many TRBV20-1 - TGCAGTGCTAGTAGGTCCTCTGGAAACACCATATATTTT CSASRSSGNTIYF
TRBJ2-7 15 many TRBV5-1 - TGCGCCAGCAGCTTGGGGCCCGGGCAGAGGTACGAGCAGTACTTC CASSLGPGQRYEQYF
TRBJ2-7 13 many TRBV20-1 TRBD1 TGCAGTGCTAGTAAGGGACAGTACTACGAGCAGTACTTC CSASKGQYYEQYF
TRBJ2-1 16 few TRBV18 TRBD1 TGTGCCAGCTATCAATATCAACAGGGGGTGAACAATGAGCAGTTCTTC CASYQYQQGVNNEQFF
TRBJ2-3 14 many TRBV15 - TGTGCCACCAGCAGAGATACCAGAACAGATACGCAGTATTTT CATSRDTRTDTQYF
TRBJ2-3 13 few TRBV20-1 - TGCAGTGCCCTGGACCCCTTCTCAGATACGCAGTATTTT CSALDPFSDTQYF
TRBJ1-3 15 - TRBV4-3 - TGCGCCAGCAGCCACGTACGGACCTCTGGAAACACCATATATTTT CASSHVRTSGNTIYF
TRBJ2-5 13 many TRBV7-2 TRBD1 TGTGCCAGCAGCAGGACAGGGTGGGAGACCCAGTACTTC CASSRTGWETQYF
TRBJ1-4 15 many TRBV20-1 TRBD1 TGCAGTGCTAGATCCGGGACAGGGCCTGGTGAAAAACTGTTTTTT CSARSGTGPGEKLFF
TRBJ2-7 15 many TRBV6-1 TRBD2 TGTGCCAGCATTCAGACTAGCGGGGGGATCTACGAGCAGTACTTC CASIQTSGGIYEQYF
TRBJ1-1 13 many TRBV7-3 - TGTGCCACCAGGCCCCTAAGGGAAGGAGAAGCTTTCTTT CATRPLREGEAFF
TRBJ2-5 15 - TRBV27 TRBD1 TGTGACAGCAGTTTGAGGGGGCTTTTTCAAGAGACCCAGTACTTC CDSSLRGLFQETQYF
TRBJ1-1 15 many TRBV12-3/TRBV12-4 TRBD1 TGTGCCAGCAGTGCCTTAGACAGGGGTGGAACTGAAGCTTTCTTT CASSALDRGGTEAFF
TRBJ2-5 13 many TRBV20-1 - TGCAGTGCTAGCCCTGTGTATCAAGAGACCCAGTACTTC CSASPVYQETQYF
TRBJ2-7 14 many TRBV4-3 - TGCGCCAGCAGCCAAGATTTAGCGAGGTGGGAGCAGTACTTC CASSQDLARWEQYF
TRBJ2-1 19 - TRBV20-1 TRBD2 TGCAGTGCTAGAGATACCACTAGCGGGGGTTATTCAGGGTACAATGAGCAGTTCTTC CSARDTTSGGYSGYNEQFF
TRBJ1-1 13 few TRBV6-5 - TGTGCCAGCCAGTTACTTCCAAACGCTGAAGCTTTCTTT CASQLLPNAEAFF
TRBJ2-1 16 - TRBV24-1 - TGTGCCACCAGTGACCGGGACTCCTCAAGGATCAATGAGCAGTTCTTC CATSDRDSSRINEQFF
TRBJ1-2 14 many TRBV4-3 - TGCGCCAGCAGCCAGTCGTCGCCCAGACGGGGCTACACCTTC CASSQSSPRRGYTF
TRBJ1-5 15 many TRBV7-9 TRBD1 TGTGCCAGCAGCTTAGGACAGGGGGACCGTCAGCCCCAGCATTTT CASSLGQGDRQPQHF
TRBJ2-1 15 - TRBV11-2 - TGTGCCAGCACCCAGCTGGCAGGGGTCAACAATGAGCAGTTCTTC CASTQLAGVNNEQFF
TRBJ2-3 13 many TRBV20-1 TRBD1 TGCAGTGCCACGACAGGGGGCATAGATACGCAGTATTTT CSATTGGIDTQYF
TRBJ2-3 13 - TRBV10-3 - TGTGCCATCAAAGACACCCTCACAGATACGCAGTATTTT CAIKDTLTDTQYF